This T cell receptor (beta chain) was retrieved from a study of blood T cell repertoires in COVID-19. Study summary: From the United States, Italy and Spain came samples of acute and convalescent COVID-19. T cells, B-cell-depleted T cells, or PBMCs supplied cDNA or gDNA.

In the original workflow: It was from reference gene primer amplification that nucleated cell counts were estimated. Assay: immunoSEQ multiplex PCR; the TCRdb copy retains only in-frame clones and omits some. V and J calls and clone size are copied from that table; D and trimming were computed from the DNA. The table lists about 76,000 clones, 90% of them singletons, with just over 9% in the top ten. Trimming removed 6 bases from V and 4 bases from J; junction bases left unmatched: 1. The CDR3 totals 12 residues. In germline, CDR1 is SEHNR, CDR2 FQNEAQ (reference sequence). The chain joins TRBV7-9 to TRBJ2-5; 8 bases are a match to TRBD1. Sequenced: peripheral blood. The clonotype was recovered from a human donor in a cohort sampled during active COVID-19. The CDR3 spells CASSGQGETQYF. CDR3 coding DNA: TGTGCCAGCAGTGGACAGGGAGAGACCCAGTACTTC.